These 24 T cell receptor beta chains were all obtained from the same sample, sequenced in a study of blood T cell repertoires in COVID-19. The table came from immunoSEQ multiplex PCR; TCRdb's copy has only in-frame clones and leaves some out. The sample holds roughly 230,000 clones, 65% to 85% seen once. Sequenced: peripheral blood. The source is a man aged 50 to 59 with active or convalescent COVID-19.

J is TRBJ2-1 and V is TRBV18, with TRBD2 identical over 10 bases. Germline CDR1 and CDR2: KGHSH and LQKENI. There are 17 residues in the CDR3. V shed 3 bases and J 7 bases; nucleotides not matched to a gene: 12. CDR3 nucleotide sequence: TGTGCCAGCTCACCGAGGGGAGCGGGGGGGCCTTGGAATGAGCAGTTCTTC. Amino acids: CASSPRGAGGPWNEQFF.

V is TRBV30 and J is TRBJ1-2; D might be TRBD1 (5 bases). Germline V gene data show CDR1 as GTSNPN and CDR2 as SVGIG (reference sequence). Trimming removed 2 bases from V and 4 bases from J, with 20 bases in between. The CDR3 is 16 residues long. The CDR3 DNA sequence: TGTGCCTGGAGTACCCCCTTTATGGCCCAGGGCTATGGCTACACCTTC. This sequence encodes CAWSTPFMAQGYGYTF.

The CDR3 DNA follows: TGTGCCAGCTCACCACTGGCAGGGGGGATTACGTACGAGCAGTACTTC. This gives the protein CASSPLAGGITYEQYF. The rearrangement links TRBV18 to TRBJ2-7, with D tentatively TRBD1 (7 bases). Looked up from germline, CDR1 is KGHSH and CDR2 is LQKENI. This CDR3 has 16 amino acids. V dropped 1 base and J dropped 4 bases, with 17 bases sitting between them. Together with reference TRBV18 and TRBJ2-7, the CDR3 gives the full variable domain: NAGVMQNPRHLVRRRGQEARLRCSPMKGHSHVYWYRQLPEEGLKFMVYLQKENIIDESGMPKERFSAEFPKEGPSILRIQQVVRGDSAAYFCASSPLAGGITYEQYFGPGTRLTVT.

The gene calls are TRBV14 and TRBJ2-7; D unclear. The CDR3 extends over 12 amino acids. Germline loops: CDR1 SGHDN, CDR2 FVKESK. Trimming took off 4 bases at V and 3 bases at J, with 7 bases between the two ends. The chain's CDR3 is CASSPTNYEQYF. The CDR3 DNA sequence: TGTGCCAGCAGCCCTACTAACTACGAGCAGTACTTC.

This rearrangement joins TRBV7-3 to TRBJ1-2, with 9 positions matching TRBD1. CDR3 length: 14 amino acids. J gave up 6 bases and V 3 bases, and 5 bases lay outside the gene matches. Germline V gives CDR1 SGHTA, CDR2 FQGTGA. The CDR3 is CASSLPGQGNGYTF. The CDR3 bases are TGTGCCAGCAGCTTGCCGGGACAGGGTAATGGCTACACCTTC.

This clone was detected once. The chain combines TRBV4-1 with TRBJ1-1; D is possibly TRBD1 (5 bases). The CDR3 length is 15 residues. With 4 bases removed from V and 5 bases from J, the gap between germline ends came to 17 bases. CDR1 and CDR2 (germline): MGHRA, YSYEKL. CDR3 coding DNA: TGCGCCAGCAGCCTCAGGGACCGCGGGAGGACTGAAGCTTTCTTT. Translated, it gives CASSLRDRGRTEAFF.

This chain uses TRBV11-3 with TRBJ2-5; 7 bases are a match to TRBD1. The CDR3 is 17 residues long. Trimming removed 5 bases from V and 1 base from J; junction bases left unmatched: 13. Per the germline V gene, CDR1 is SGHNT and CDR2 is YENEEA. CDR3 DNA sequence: TGTGCCAGCAGCAAGAGGGGGCAGGGTCTTGGCCAAGAGACCCAGTACTTC. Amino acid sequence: CASSKRGQGLGQETQYF.

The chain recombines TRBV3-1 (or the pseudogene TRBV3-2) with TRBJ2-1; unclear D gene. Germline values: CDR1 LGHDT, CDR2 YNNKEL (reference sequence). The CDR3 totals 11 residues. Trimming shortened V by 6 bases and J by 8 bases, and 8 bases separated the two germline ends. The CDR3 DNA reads TGTGCCAGCAGACTGCGTGATGAGCAGTTCTTC. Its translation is CASRLRDEQFF.

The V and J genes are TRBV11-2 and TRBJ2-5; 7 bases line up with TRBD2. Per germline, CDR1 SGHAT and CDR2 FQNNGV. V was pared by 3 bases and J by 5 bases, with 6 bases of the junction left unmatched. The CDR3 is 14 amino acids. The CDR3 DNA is TGTGCCAGCAGCTTCTCCAGCGGGGTGGAGACCCAGTACTTC. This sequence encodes CASSFSSGVETQYF. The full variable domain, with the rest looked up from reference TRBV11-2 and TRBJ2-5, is EAGVAQSPRYKIIEKRQSVAFWCNPISGHATLYWYQQILGQGPKLLIQFQNNGVVDDSQLPKDRFSAERLKGVDSTLKIQPAKLEDSAVYLCASSFSSGVETQYFGPGTRLLVL.

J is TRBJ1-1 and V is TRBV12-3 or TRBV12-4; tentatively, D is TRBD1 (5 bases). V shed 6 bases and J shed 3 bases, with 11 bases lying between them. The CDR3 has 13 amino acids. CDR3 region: CASRKGEDTEAFF. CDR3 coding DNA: TGTGCCAGCAGGAAAGGGGAGGACACTGAAGCTTTCTTT.

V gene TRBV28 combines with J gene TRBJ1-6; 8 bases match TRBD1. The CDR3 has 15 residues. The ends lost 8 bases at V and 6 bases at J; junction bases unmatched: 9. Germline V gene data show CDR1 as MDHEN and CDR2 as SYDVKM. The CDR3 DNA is TGTGCCAGCTTTCGAGACAGGGGCGCTAATTCACCCCTCCACTTT. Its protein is CASFRDRGANSPLHF.

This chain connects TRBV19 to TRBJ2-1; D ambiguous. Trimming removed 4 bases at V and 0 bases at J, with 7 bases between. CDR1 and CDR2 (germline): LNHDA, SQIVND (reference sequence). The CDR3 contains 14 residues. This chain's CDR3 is CASSSRVSYNEQFF. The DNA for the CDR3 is TGTGCCAGTAGTAGCCGGGTCTCCTACAATGAGCAGTTCTTC.

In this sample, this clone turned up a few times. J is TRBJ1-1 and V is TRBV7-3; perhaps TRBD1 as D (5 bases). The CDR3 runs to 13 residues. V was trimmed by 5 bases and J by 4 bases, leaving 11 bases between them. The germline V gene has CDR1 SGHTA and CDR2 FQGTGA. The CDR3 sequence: CASSPQGVTEAFF. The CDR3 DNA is TGTGCCAGCAGCCCGCAGGGCGTCACTGAAGCTTTCTTT.

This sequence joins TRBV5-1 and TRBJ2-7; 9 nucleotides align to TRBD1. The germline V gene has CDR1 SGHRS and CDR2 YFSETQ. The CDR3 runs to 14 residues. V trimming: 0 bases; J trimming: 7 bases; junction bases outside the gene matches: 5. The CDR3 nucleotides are TGCGCCAGCAGCTTGGAGGGACAGGGAAGGGAGCAGTACTTC. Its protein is CASSLEGQGREQYF.

The CDR3 loop reads CASSRTYQETQYF. DNA of the CDR3: TGTGCCAGCAGTCGGACTTACCAAGAGACCCAGTACTTC. V is TRBV12-3 or TRBV12-4 and J is TRBJ2-5; tentative D call: TRBD2 (5 bases). V gave up 5 bases and J gave up 0 bases, with 7 bases separating them. The CDR3 length is 13 residues.

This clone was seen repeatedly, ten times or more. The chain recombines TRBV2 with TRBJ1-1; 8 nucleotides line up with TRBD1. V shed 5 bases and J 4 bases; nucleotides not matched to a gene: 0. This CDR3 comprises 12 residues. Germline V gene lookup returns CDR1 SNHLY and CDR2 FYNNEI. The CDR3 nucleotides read TGTGCCAGCAGTACAGGGGGCACTGAAGCTTTCTTT. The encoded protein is CASSTGGTEAFF.

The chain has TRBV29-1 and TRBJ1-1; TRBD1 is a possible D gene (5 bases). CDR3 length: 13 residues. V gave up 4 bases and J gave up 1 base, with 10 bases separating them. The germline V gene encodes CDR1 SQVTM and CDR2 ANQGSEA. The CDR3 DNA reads TGCAGCGTTGGGGAGGGGCGGAACACTGAAGCTTTCTTT. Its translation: CSVGEGRNTEAFF.

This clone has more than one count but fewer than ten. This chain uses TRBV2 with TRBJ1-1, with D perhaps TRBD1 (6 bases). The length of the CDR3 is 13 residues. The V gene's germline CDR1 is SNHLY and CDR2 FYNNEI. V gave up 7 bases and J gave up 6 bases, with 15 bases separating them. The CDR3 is CASTQRGGSEAFF. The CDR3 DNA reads TGTGCCAGCACCCAAAGGGGGGGATCTGAAGCTTTCTTT.

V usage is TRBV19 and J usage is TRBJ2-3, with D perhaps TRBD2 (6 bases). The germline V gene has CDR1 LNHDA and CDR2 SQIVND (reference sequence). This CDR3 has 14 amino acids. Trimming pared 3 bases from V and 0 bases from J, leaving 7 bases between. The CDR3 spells CASSIGLSTDTQYF. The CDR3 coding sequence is TGTGCCAGTAGTATTGGACTAAGCACAGATACGCAGTATTTT.

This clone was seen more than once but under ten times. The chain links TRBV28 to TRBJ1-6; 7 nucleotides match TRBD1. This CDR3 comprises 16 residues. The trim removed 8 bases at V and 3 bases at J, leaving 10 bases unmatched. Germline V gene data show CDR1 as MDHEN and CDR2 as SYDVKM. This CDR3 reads CASYPTGALYNSPLHF. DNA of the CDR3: TGTGCCAGCTACCCCACAGGGGCTCTCTATAATTCACCCCTCCACTTT.

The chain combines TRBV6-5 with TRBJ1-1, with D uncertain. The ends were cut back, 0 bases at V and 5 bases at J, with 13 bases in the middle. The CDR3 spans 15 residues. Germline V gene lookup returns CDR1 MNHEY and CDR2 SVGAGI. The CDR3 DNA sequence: TGTGCCAGCAGTTACTCGCGCCCATTCGGGACTGAAGCTTTCTTT. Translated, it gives CASSYSRPFGTEAFF.

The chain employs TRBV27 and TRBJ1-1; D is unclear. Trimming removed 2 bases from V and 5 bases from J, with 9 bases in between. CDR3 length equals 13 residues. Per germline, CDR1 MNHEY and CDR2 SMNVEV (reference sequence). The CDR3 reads CASSLGMITEAFF. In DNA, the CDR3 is TGTGCCAGCAGTTTAGGCATGATAACTGAAGCTTTCTTT.

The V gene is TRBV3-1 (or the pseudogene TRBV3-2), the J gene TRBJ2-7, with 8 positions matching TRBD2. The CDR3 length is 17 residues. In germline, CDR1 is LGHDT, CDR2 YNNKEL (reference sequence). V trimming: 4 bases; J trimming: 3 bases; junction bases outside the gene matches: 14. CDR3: CASSRRGIAGRYYEQYF. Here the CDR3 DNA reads TGTGCCAGCAGCCGGCGGGGCATAGCGGGGAGATACTACGAGCAGTACTTC.

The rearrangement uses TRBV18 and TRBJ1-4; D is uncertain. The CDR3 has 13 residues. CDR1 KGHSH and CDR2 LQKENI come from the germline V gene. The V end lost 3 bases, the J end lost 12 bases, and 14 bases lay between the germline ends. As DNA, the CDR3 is TGTGCCAGCTCACCGCTCCAGAGCGAGGAACTGTTTTTT. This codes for CASSPLQSEELFF.